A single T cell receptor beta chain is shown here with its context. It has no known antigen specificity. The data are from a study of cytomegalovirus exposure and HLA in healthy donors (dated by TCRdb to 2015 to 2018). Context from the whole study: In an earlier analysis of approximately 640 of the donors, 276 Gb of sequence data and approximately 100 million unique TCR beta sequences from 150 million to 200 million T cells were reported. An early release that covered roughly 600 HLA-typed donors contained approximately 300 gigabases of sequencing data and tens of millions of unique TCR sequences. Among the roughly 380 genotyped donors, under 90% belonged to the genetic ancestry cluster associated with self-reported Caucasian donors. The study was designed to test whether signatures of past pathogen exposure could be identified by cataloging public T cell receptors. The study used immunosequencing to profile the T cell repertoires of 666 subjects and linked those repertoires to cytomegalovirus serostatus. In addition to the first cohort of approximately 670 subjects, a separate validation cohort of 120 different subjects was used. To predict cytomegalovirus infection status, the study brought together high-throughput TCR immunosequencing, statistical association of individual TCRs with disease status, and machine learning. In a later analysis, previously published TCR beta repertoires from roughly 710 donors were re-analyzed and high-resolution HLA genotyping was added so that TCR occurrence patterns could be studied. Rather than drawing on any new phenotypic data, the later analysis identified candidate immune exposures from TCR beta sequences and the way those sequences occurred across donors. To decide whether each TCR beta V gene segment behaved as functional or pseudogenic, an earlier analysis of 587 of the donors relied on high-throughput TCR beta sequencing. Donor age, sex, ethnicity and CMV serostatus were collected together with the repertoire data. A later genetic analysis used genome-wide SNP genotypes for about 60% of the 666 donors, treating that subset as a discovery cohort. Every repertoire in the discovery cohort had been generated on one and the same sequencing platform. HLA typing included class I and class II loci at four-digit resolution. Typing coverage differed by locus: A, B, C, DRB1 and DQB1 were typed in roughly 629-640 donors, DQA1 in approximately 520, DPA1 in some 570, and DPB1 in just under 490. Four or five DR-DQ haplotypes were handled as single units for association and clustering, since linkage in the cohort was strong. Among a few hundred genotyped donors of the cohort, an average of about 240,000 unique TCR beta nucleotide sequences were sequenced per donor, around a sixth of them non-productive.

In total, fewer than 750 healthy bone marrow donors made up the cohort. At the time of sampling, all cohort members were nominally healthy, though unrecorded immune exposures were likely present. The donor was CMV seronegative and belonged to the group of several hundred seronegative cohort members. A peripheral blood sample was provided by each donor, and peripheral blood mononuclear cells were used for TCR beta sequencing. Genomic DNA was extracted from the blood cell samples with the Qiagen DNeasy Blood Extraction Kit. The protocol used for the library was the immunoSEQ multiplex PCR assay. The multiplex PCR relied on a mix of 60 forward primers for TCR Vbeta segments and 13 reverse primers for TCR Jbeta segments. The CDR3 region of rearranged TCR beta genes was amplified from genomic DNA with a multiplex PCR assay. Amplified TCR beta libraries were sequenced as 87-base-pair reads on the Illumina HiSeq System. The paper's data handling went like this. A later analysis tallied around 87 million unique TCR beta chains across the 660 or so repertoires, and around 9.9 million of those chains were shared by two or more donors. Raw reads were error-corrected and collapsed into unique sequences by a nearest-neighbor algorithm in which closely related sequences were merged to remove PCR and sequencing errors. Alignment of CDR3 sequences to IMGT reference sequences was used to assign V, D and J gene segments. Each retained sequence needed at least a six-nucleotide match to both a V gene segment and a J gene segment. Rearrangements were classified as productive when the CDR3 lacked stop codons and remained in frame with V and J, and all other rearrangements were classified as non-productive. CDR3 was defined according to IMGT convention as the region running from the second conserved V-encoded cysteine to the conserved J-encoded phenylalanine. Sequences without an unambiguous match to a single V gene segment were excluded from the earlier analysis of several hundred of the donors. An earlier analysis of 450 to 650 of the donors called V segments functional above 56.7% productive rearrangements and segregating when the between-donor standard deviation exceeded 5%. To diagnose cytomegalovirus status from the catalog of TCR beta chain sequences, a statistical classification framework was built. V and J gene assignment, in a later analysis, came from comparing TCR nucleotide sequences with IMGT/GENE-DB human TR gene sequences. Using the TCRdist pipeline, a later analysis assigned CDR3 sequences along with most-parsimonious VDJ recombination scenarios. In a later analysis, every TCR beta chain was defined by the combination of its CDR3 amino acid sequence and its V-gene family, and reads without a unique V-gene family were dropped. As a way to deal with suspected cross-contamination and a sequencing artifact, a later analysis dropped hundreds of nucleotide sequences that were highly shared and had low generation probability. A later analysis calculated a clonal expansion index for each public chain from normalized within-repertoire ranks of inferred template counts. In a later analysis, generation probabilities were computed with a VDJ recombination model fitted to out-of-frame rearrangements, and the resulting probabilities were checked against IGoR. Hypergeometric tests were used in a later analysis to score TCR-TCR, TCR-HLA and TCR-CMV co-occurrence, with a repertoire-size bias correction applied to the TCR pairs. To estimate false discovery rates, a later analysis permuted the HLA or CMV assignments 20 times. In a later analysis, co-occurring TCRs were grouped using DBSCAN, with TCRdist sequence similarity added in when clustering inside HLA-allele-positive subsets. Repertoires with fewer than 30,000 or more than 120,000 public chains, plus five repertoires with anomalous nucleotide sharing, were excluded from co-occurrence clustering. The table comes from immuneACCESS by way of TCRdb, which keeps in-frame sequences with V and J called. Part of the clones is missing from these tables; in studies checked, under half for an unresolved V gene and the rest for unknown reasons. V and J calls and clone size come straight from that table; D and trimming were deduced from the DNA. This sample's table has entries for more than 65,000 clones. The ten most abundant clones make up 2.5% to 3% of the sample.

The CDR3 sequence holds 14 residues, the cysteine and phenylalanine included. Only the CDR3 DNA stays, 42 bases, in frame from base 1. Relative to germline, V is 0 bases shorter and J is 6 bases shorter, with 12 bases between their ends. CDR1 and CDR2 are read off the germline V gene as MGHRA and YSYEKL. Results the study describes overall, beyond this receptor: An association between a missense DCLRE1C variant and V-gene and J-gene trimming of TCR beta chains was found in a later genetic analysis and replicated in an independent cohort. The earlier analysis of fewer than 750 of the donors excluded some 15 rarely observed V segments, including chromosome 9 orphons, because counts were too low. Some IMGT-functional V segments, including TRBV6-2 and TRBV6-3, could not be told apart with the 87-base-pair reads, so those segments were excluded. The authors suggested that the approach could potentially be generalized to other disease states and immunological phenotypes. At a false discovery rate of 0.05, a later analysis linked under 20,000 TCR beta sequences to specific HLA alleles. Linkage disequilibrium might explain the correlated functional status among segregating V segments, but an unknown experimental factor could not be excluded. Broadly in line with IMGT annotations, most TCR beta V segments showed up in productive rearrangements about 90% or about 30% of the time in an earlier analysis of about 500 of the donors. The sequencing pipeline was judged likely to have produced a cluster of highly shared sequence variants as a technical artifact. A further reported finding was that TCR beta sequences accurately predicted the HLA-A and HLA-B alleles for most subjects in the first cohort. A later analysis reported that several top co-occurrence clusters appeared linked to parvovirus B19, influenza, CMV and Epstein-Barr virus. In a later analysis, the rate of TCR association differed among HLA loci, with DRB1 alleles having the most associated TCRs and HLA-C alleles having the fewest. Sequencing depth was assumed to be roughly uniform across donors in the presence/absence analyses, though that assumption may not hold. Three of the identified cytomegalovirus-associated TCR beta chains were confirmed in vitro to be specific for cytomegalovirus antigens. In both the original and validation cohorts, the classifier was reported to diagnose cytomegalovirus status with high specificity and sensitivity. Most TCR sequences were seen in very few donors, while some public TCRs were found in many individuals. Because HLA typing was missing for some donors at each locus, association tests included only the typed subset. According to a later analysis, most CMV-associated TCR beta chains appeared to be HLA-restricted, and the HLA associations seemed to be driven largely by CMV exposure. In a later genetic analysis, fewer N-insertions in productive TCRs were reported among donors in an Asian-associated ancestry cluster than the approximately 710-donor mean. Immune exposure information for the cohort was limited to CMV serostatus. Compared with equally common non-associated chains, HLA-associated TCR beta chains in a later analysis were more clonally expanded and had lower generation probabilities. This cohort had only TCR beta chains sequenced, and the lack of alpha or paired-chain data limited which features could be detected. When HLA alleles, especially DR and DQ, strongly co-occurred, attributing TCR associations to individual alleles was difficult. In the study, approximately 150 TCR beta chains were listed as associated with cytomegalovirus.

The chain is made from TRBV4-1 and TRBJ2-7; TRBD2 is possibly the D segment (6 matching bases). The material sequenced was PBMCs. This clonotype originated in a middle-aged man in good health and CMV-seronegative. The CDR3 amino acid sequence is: CASSQEGTAGEQYF. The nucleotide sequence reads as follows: TGCGCCAGCAGCCAAGAGGGGACTGCCGGCGAGCAGTACTTC.